The 4 T cell receptor beta chains below were found in one sample sequenced in a study of T cell changes during pregnancy in multiple sclerosis. Measured with immunoSEQ multiplex PCR; TCRdb has only the in-frame clones, and not every one. This table holds approximately 85,000 clones, roughly nine tenths found once. The specimen was peripheral blood, collected in the first trimester of pregnancy. The receptors were gathered from a female donor with multiple sclerosis, enrolled in a pregnancy study.

V and J are TRBV6-5 and TRBJ2-1; possible D gene TRBD1, 6 bases. Germline CDR1 reads MNHEY; CDR2 reads SVGAGI. The V end lost 4 bases, the J end lost 0 bases, and 13 bases lay between the germline ends. This CDR3 has 16 amino acids. CDR3 bases: TGTGCCAGCAGTTCCTTCGACAGGAGCTCCTACAATGAGCAGTTCTTC. Encoded protein: CASSSFDRSSYNEQFF.

The V call is TRBV28, the J call TRBJ1-1; the D is unclear. The germline V and J ends were trimmed by 8 bases and 1 base, with 14 bases remaining between them. The CDR3 totals 14 residues. Germline CDR1 and CDR2: MDHEN and SYDVKM. The DNA of the CDR3 is TGTGCCAGCGGATCCCTTACGGGGAACACTGAAGCTTTCTTT. Translating it yields CASGSLTGNTEAFF.

CDR3: CASQGTSGSQYF. CDR3 DNA sequence: TGCGCCAGCCAGGGGACTAGCGGGAGCCAGTACTTC. V is TRBV5-1 and J is TRBJ2-5; 14 positions match TRBD2. The CDR3 length is 12 residues. Per the germline V gene, CDR1 is SGHRS and CDR2 is YFSETQ. Trimming cost V 7 bases and J 10 bases; bases outside gene matches: 3.

The gene calls are TRBV9 and TRBJ2-2, with unresolved D. CDR3 length: 13 amino acids. Trimming left V 4 bases short and J 1 base short, with 5 bases between. Germline V gene lookup returns CDR1 SGDLS and CDR2 YYNGEE. Here the CDR3 reads CASSIWNTGELFF. The CDR3 DNA reads as TGTGCCAGCAGCATCTGGAACACCGGGGAGCTGTTTTTT.